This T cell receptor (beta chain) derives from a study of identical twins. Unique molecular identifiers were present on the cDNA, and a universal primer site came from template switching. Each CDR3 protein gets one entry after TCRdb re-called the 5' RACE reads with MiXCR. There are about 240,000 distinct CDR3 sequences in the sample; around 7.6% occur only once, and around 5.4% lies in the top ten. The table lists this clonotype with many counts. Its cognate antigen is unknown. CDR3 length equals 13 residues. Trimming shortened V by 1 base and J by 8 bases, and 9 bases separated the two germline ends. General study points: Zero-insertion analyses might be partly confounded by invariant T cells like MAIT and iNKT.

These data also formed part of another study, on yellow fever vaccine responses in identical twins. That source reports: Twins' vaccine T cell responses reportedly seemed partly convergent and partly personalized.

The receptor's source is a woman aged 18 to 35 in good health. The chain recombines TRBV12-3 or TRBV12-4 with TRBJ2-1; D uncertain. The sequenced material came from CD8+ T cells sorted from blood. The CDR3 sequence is CASSLVVNYEQFF. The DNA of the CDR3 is TGTGCCAGCAGTTTAGTAGTCAACTATGAGCAGTTCTTC.